The sequence of this T cell receptor (beta chain) was determined in a study of blood T cell repertoires in COVID-19. Using immunoSEQ multiplex PCR, the repertoire was profiled, and TCRdb retains in-frame clones only, with some absent. The data contain around 260,000 clones, 70% to 90% of them singletons. Germline V CDR1 and CDR2: LNHDA, SQIVND (reference sequence). Germline trimming cut 5 bases from V and 6 bases from J; bases unmatched to any gene: 2. This CDR3 has 12 residues. The receptor comes from a man younger than 45 with active or convalescent COVID-19. The material sequenced was peripheral blood. The chain joins TRBV19 to TRBJ1-2, with TRBD1 identical over 8 bases. The CDR3, as DNA: TGTGCCAGTAGTCCACAGGGGGATGGCTACACCTTC. It codes for CASSPQGDGYTF.